This entry concerns a single TCR beta chain. Its antigen is still unknown. The CDR3 spans 13 residues. In germline, CDR1 is ENHRY, CDR2 SYGVKD. V lost 5 bases, J lost 2 bases, and 9 bases lay in between. The PCR ran on 60 Vbeta and 13 Jbeta primers. Profiled with immunoSEQ multiplex PCR; TCRdb holds only in-frame clones, not every one. The data show roughly 98,000 clones, with under 85% seen just once and 2% to 2.5% held by the top ten. The data were taken from a study of cytomegalovirus exposure and HLA in healthy donors. Study outcomes and limitations: The study dropped some indistinguishable V segments, TRBV6-2 and TRBV6-3 among them. The authors enumerated roughly 160 TCR beta chains as linked to cytomegalovirus. A later analysis showed that HLA-associated TCR beta chains had undergone more clonal expansion than equally common others. Previous analysis showed most TCR beta V segments were productive about 90% or about 30% of the time.

V gene TRBV10-3 combines with J gene TRBJ1-2, with D possibly matching TRBD1 (6 bases). Sequencing was performed on PBMCs. The source is a man between 40 and 49 years old in good health and CMV-seronegative. The CDR3 loop reads CAISTQGNYGYTF. The CDR3 DNA sequence: TGTGCCATCAGTACGCAGGGGAACTATGGCTACACCTTC.